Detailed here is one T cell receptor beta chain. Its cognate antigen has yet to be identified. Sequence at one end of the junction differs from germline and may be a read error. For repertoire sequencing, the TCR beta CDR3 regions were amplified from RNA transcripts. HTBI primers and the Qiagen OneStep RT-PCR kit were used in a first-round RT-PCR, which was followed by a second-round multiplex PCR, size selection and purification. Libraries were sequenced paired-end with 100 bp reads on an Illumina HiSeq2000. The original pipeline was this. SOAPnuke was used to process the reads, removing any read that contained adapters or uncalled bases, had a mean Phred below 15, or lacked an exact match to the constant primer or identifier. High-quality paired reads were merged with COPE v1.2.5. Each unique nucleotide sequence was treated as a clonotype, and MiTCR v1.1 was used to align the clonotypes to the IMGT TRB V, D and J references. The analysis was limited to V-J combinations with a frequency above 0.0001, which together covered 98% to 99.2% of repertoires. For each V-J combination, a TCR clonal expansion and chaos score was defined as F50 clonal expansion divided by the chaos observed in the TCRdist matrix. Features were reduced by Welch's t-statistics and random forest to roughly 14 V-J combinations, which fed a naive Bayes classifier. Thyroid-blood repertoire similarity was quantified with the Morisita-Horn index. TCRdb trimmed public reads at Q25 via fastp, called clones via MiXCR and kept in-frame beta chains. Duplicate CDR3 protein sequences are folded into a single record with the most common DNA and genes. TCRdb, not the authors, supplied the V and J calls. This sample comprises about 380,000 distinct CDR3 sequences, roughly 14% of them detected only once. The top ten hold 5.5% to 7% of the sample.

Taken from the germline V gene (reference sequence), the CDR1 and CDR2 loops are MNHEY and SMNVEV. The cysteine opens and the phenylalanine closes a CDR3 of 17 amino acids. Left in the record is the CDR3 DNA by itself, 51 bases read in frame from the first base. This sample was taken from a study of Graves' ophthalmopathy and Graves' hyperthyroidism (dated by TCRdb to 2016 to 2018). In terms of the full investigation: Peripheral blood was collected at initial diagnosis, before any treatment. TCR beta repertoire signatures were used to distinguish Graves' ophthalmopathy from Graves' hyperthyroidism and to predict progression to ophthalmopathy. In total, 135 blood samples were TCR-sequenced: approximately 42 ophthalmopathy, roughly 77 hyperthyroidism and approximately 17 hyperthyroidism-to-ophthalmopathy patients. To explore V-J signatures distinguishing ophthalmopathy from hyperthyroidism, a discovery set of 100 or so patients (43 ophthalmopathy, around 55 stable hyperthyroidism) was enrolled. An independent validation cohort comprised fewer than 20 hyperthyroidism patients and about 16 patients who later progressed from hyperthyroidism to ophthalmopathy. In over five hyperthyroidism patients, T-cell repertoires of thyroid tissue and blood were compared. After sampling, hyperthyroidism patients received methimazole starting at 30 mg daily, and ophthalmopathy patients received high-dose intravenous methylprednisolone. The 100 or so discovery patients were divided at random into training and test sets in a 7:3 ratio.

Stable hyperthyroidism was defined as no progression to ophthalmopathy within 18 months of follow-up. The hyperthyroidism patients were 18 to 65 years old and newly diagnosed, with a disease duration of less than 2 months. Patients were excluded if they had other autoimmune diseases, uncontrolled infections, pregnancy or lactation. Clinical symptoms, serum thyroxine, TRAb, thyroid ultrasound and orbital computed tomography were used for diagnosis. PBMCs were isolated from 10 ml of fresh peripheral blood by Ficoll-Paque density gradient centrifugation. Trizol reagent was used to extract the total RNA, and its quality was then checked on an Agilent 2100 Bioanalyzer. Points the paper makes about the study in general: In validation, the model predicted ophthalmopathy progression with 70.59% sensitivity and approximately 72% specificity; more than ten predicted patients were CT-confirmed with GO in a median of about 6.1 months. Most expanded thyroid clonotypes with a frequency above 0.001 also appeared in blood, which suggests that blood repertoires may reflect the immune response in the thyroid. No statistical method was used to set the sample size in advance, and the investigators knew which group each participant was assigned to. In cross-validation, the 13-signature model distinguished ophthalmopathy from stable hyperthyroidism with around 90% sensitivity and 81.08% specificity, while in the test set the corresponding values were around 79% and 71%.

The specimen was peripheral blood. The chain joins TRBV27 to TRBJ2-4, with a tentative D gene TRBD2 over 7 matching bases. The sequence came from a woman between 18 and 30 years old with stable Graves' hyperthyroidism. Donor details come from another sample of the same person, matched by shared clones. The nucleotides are TGTGCCAGCAGTACGCGACAGGCTACGAGCGGGGAAAGCATTAAGTACTTC. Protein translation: CASSTRQATSGESIKYF.